This TCR beta chain came from a study of blood T cell repertoires in COVID-19. Study-level information: PBMCs, B-cell-depleted T cells, or T cells provided the cDNA or gDNA that made up the material.

Seattle's cohort entered during active infection and was followed longitudinally. Trimming left V 6 bases short and J 8 bases short, with 13 bases between. The CDR3 runs to 12 residues. CDR1 is SNHLY and CDR2 is FYNNEI in the germline V gene. Measured with immunoSEQ multiplex PCR; TCRdb has only the in-frame clones, and not every one. This table holds around 150,000 clones, approximately 90% found once. The J gene is TRBJ1-1, the V gene TRBV2, with TRBD1 as a possible D gene (5 bases). The receptor was isolated from an older woman with COVID-19, enrolled during active disease. The source material was peripheral blood. The CDR3 reads CASSVGTPEAFF. The CDR3 region has the DNA TGTGCCAGCAGCGTCGGGACTCCGGAAGCTTTCTTT.